These 32 T cell receptor beta chains share one sample of origin, sequenced in a study of CD8+ T cells in alopecia areata. Extracted from the samples, RNA was reverse transcribed into cDNA to serve as the sequencing template. Profiling relied on immunoSEQ multiplex PCR, and the TCRdb table lists in-frame clones only, not all of them. The sample holds 55,000 to 75,000 clones, 40% to 50% seen once. Sequences were derived from CD8+ T cells sorted from blood, sampled at week 0. These TCRs come from a human donor with alopecia areata.

The chain couples TRBV7-8 to TRBJ1-5, with D uncertain. There are 12 residues in the CDR3. V dropped 0 bases and J dropped 4 bases, with 1 base sitting between them. The germline V gene has CDR1 SGHVS and CDR2 FQNEAQ. The CDR3 bases are TGTGCCAGCAGCTTAGCTAATCAGCCCCAGCATTTT. This sequence encodes CASSLANQPQHF. Full variable domain (rest looked up from reference TRBV7-8 and TRBJ1-5): GAGVSQSPRYKVAKRGQDVALRCDPISGHVSLFWYQQALGQGPEFLTYFQNEAQLDKSGLPSDRFFAERPEGSVSTLKIQRTQQEDSAVYLCASSLANQPQHFGDGTRLSIL.

This clone has a handful of counts. J is TRBJ1-1 and V is TRBV5-6; no firm D call. Germline V gene lookup returns CDR1 SGHDT and CDR2 YYEEEE. The germline V and J ends were trimmed by 0 bases and 5 bases, with 11 bases remaining between them. The CDR3 has 14 amino acids. The CDR3 spells CASSLAGVGTEAFF. The CDR3 DNA sequence: TGTGCCAGCAGCTTGGCTGGGGTAGGTACTGAAGCTTTCTTT.

Only a few counts were recorded for this clone. As DNA, the CDR3 is TGTGCCAGCAGTTTATTCATTTGGGAGACCCAGTACTTC. This gives the protein CASSLFIWETQYF. The J gene is TRBJ2-5, the V gene TRBV27; D call uncertain. V dropped 1 base and J dropped 5 bases, with 8 bases sitting between them. CDR1 and CDR2 from the germline V gene are MNHEY and SMNVEV (reference sequence). This CDR3 region has 13 residues.

This clone showed up just a few times. Additional DNA sequences in this sample encode the identical CDR3. J is TRBJ1-3 and V is TRBV6-1; D is ambiguous. Germline assignment: CDR1 MNHNS and CDR2 SASEGT. The CDR3 has 14 amino acids. The germline V and J ends were trimmed by 3 bases and 0 bases, with 6 bases remaining between them. CDR3 residues: CASSDGNSGNTIYF. The CDR3 region has the DNA TGTGCCAGCAGTGATGGGAACTCTGGAAACACCATATATTTT.

This chain uses TRBV9 with TRBJ2-2, with no clear D. Germline assignment: CDR1 SGDLS and CDR2 YYNGEE. The length of the CDR3 is 14 residues. The ends were cut back, 0 bases at V and 0 bases at J, with 3 bases in the middle. CDR3 in amino acids: CASSVVANTGELFF. For the CDR3, the DNA is TGTGCCAGCAGCGTAGTAGCGAACACCGGGGAGCTGTTTTTT. Variable domain in full (rest from reference TRBV9 and TRBJ2-2): DSGVTQTPKHLITATGQRVTLRCSPRSGDLSVYWYQQSLDQGLQFLIQYYNGEERAKGNILERFSAQQFPDLHSELNLSSLELGDSALYFCASSVVANTGELFFGEGSRLTVL.

The rearrangement links TRBV6-1 to TRBJ2-7; 10 nucleotides align to TRBD2. Germline CDR1 and CDR2: MNHNS and SASEGT. The CDR3 covers 15 residues. V dropped 1 base and J dropped 4; count of bases not matched to a gene: 4. CDR3 region: CASSEGSAGGYEQYF. CDR3 in DNA: TGTGCCAGCAGTGAAGGGTCAGCGGGAGGGTACGAGCAGTACTTC.

This clone was observed a handful of times. The genes are TRBV20-1 and TRBJ2-3; the D gene is possibly TRBD2 (5 bases). V was clipped by 6 bases and J by 5 bases, with 6 bases between them. CDR3 length: 10 amino acids. From germline, CDR1 is DFQATT and CDR2 SNEGSKA (reference sequence). CDR3 bases: TGCAGTGCGGAGGAAGATACGCAGTATTTT. Its protein product is CSAEEDTQYF.

The chain has TRBV29-1 and TRBJ2-5; TRBD2 might be the D (6 bases). The CDR3 is made up of 12 amino acids. Germline V gives CDR1 SQVTM, CDR2 ANQGSEA. DNA of the CDR3: TGCAGTGTTCCGCGGGGTTCAGAGACCCAGTACTTC. It translates to CSVPRGSETQYF. The complete variable domain, with remaining parts taken from reference TRBV29-1 and TRBJ2-5, reads SAVISQKPSRDICQRGTSLTIQCQVDSQVTMMFWYRQQPGQSLTLIATANQGSEATYESGFVIDKFPISRPNLTFSTLTVSNMSPEDSSIYLCSVPRGSETQYFGPGTRLLVL.

This chain joins TRBV19 and TRBJ2-4; the D gene is possibly TRBD1 (6 bases). V lost 5 bases to trimming and J lost 13 bases, with 12 bases between them. Germline V gene data show CDR1 as LNHDA and CDR2 as SQIVND (reference sequence). The CDR3 sequence is 11 residues long. This CDR3 is CASSLGQKQYF. CDR3 nucleotides: TGTGCCAGTAGTTTAGGACAGAAGCAGTACTTC.

This clone has a single count. The chain uses TRBV29-1 and TRBJ2-7, with 16 bases lining up with TRBD2. Trimming cost V 5 bases and J 6 bases; bases outside gene matches: 10. The CDR3 contains 16 residues. Per germline, CDR1 SQVTM and CDR2 ANQGSEA. The CDR3 region has the DNA TGCAGCGTTAGTGGGACTAGCGGGAGGGCTGTCGGCGAGCAGTACTTC. Translating it yields CSVSGTSGRAVGEQYF.

This clone has only a few counts. This rearrangement joins TRBV7-9 to TRBJ2-3, with TRBD1 identical over 12 bases. The CDR3 consists of 16 residues. Germline lookup yields CDR1 SEHNR and CDR2 FQNEAQ (reference sequence). Trimming took 5 bases from V and 3 from J; bases not matched to a gene: 6. The CDR3 protein is CASSDRDRGPTDTQYF. As DNA, the CDR3 is TGTGCCAGCAGCGACCGGGACAGGGGGCCTACAGATACGCAGTATTTT.

The rearrangement uses TRBV11-1 and TRBJ2-1, with 7 positions matching TRBD1. This CDR3 spans 15 amino acids. V trimming: 6 bases; J trimming: 4 bases; junction bases outside the gene matches: 9. Germline CDR1 SGHAT, CDR2 FQDESV (reference sequence). CDR3 DNA sequence: TGTGCCAGCAGTCCTTCAGGGACAGCTTACAATGAGCAGTTCTTC. This codes for CASSPSGTAYNEQFF.

The chain uses TRBV18 and TRBJ2-2; 9 bases map to TRBD1. V shed 3 bases, J shed 3 bases, and the junction held 8 bases outside the gene matches. The CDR3 is 17 amino acids. CDR1 KGHSH and CDR2 LQKENI come from the germline V gene. The CDR3 spells CASSPKGQGGDTGELFF. The CDR3 coding sequence is TGTGCCAGCTCACCGAAGGGACAGGGAGGTGACACCGGGGAGCTGTTTTTT.

The J gene is TRBJ2-7, the V gene TRBV7-8; the D is unclear. The CDR3 has 14 residues. V gave up 1 base and J gave up 3 bases, with 10 bases separating them. Germline V gene lookup returns CDR1 SGHVS and CDR2 FQNEAQ. In nucleotides, the CDR3 is TGTGCCAGCAGCTTAGAGGCCAGAGGCTACGAGCAGTACTTC. Amino acid sequence: CASSLEARGYEQYF.

The V call is TRBV23-1, the J call TRBJ1-2; tentative D call: TRBD1 (5 bases). TRBV23-1 falls under the ORF class, with uncertain function. V lost 4 bases to trimming and J lost 2 bases, with 11 bases between them. This CDR3 has 14 residues. The chain's CDR3 is CASSPRDGNYGYTF. The CDR3 bases are TGCGCCAGCAGTCCTCGGGACGGGAACTATGGCTACACCTTC.

The V call is TRBV29-1, the J call TRBJ2-2; D may be TRBD1 (5 bases). Germline CDR1 SQVTM, CDR2 ANQGSEA. The CDR3 loop spans 14 amino acids. Trimming took off 5 bases at V and 6 bases at J, with 16 bases between the two ends. This CDR3 is CSVSGGAEAGELFF. The CDR3 coding sequence is TGCAGCGTTTCAGGTGGGGCTGAAGCCGGGGAGCTGTTTTTT.

The sample holds a few counts of this clone. The same CDR3 arises from other DNA sequences in this sample as well. This rearrangement joins TRBV30 to TRBJ1-1; weak D call: TRBD1 (5 bases). CDR3 length equals 13 residues. Germline CDR1 and CDR2: GTSNPN and SVGIG (reference sequence). Trimming pared 1 base from V and 3 bases from J, leaving 9 bases between. The CDR3 DNA reads as TGTGCCTGGAGTGCAACAGGCTACACTGAAGCTTTCTTT. Its protein is CAWSATGYTEAFF.

The gene calls are TRBV6-1 and TRBJ2-3, with 10 bases lining up with TRBD2. Germline loops: CDR1 MNHNS, CDR2 SASEGT. This CDR3 comprises 13 residues. J gave up 4 bases and V 10 bases, and 5 bases lay outside the gene matches. The CDR3 sequence: CATRGLAADTQYF. CDR3 DNA sequence: TGTGCCACCCGCGGACTAGCGGCAGATACGCAGTATTTT.

This chain joins TRBV6-1 and TRBJ1-5; D may be TRBD1 (6 bases). CDR3 length: 17 amino acids. Trimming shortened V by 2 bases and J by 4 bases, and 18 bases separated the two germline ends. CDR1 and CDR2 (germline): MNHNS, SASEGT. CDR3 sequence reads: CASSEQKGGGRNQPQHF. The CDR3 nucleotides read TGTGCCAGCAGTGAACAAAAGGGGGGCGGTCGGAATCAGCCCCAGCATTTT.

The chain combines TRBV7-2 with TRBJ1-1; D gene uncertain. This CDR3 comprises 12 residues. The V gene's germline CDR1 is SGHTA and CDR2 FQGNSA. V was clipped by 5 bases and J by 5 bases, with 9 bases between them. CDR3 loop: CASSPGRTEAFF. The CDR3 coding sequence is TGTGCCAGCAGCCCAGGACGTACTGAAGCTTTCTTT.

The chain couples TRBV7-8 to TRBJ2-2; 8 nucleotides line up with TRBD1. The CDR3 is made up of 14 amino acids. CDR1 is SGHVS and CDR2 is FQNEAQ in the germline V gene. The V and J ends lost 5 bases and 2 bases, in that order; junction bases with no gene match: 1. Written as DNA, the CDR3 is TGTGCCAGCAGCCCAGGGGGCAACACCGGGGAGCTGTTTTTT. Its translation: CASSPGGNTGELFF.

Concerning this clone itself: This CDR3 is also generated by other DNA sequences in the sample. The chain joins TRBV9 to TRBJ2-7, with TRBD1 identical over 9 bases. The germline CDR1 and CDR2 sequences are SGDLS and YYNGEE. V was clipped by 0 bases and J by 3 bases; unmatched bases: 1. The CDR3 covers 14 residues. In DNA, the CDR3 is TGTGCCAGCAGCGTAGGACAGGGGGACTACGAGCAGTACTTC. It encodes CASSVGQGDYEQYF.

The chain links TRBV7-9 to TRBJ2-3; D gene unclear. Trimming removed 1 base from V and 1 base from J, with 9 bases in between. CDR1 is SEHNR, CDR2 FQNEAQ, per germline (reference sequence). The CDR3 has 15 amino acids. The CDR3 loop reads CASSLGPSGTDTQYF. The CDR3, as DNA: TGTGCCAGCAGCTTAGGCCCATCTGGCACAGATACGCAGTATTTT.

To note about this clone: With only one base between it and a far larger clone, this is likely a read error. Other DNA sequences within the sample encode an identical CDR3. The rearrangement uses TRBV7-9 and TRBJ2-1; the D is unclear. V was pared by 5 bases and J by 0 bases, with 11 bases between. The germline CDR1 and CDR2 sequences are SEHNR and FQNEAQ (reference sequence). This CDR3 is 15 amino acids long. This CDR3 reads CASSQEPSSYNEQFF. The DNA for the CDR3 is TGTGCCAGCAGCCAAGAACCCAGCTCCTACAATGAGCAGTTCTTC.

The table lists this clone with a few counts. The gene calls are TRBV7-9 and TRBJ2-7; D remains ambiguous. This CDR3 is built from 12 residues. The germline CDR1 and CDR2 sequences are SEHNR and FQNEAQ (reference sequence). The V end was cut by 5 bases, the J end by 2 bases, with 7 bases between. Here the CDR3 DNA reads TGTGCCAGCAGCCAACACCCCTACGAGCAGTACTTC. This codes for CASSQHPYEQYF.

The chain couples TRBV9 to TRBJ1-2, with 9 positions matching TRBD1. This CDR3 contains 16 residues. The V gene end was trimmed by 0 bases and the J gene end by 4 bases; junction bases not matched to a gene: 7. The germline CDR1 and CDR2 sequences are SGDLS and YYNGEE. The CDR3 region has the DNA TGTGCCAGCAGCGTAGGGGACAGGGACCTTGGCTATGGCTACACCTTC. Amino acid sequence: CASSVGDRDLGYGYTF.

This clone was observed once. The V gene is TRBV7-6, the J gene TRBJ2-7, with 7 bases matching TRBD1. The V segment lost 5 bases and the J segment 3 bases; nucleotides outside the gene matches: 10. The germline V gene has CDR1 SGHVS and CDR2 FNYEAQ. The CDR3 loop spans 15 amino acids. The CDR3 spells CASSPRDSPIYEQYF. The DNA for the CDR3 is TGTGCCAGCAGCCCGAGGGACAGTCCCATCTACGAGCAGTACTTC.

This chain joins TRBV7-9 and TRBJ1-1; D remains unclear. Germline V gene data show CDR1 as SEHNR and CDR2 as FQNEAQ (reference sequence). The CDR3 has 11 amino acids. V lost 6 bases and J lost 7, with 9 bases in between. The CDR3 bases are TGTGCCAGCAGTCCCGGTGGTGAAGCTTTCTTT. Residues: CASSPGGEAFF.

The chain carries TRBV27 and TRBJ2-7; D gene uncertain. V lost 7 bases and J lost 6, with 10 bases in between. Germline CDR1 and CDR2: MNHEY and SMNVEV (reference sequence). The CDR3 sequence is 11 residues long. The CDR3 sequence: CASTDGLEQYF. The CDR3 DNA sequence: TGTGCCAGCACCGACGGTCTCGAGCAGTACTTC.

V usage is TRBV6-5 and J usage is TRBJ1-1; no firm D call. Germline CDR1 and CDR2: MNHEY and SVGAGI. V dropped 10 bases and J dropped 4 bases, with 16 bases sitting between them. The CDR3 length is 13 residues. The CDR3 region is CATEGEGGTEAFF. In DNA, the CDR3 is TGTGCCACCGAAGGAGAGGGCGGCACTGAAGCTTTCTTT.

The chain links TRBV5-1 to TRBJ2-7; TRBD2 matches 11 bases. This CDR3 region has 18 residues. The germline V gene has CDR1 SGHRS and CDR2 YFSETQ. Losses at the gene ends were 4 bases for V and 4 bases for J; bases not matched to a gene: 16. The CDR3, as DNA: TGCGCCAGCAGCGCGTCAGTGCAACCGGGACTAGCGGTTTACGAGCAGTACTTC. Its protein product is CASSASVQPGLAVYEQYF.

This clone was counted between two and nine times. This chain connects TRBV30 to TRBJ2-3; tentative D call: TRBD1 (5 bases). CDR1 and CDR2 from the germline V gene are GTSNPN and SVGIG (reference sequence). This CDR3 comprises 13 residues. Trimming shortened V by 2 bases and J by 0 bases, and 6 bases separated the two germline ends. DNA for the CDR3: TGTGCCTGGAGTCCAGGGAGCACAGATACGCAGTATTTT. Protein sequence: CAWSPGSTDTQYF.